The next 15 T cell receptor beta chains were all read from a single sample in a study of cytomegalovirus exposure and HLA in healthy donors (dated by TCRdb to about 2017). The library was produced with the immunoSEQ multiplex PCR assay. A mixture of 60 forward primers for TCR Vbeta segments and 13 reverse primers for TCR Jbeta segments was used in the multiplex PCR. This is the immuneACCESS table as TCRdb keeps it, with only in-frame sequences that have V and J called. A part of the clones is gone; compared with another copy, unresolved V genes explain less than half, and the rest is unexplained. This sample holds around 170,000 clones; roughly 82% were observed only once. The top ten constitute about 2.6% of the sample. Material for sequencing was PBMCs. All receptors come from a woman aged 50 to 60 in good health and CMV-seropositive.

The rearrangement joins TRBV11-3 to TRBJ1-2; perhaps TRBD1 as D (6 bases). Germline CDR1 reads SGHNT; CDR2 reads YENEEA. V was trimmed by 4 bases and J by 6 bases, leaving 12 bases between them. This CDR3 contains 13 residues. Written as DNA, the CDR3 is TGTGCCAGCAGCTGGCAGGGGTGGGATGGCTACACCTTC. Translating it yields CASSWQGWDGYTF.

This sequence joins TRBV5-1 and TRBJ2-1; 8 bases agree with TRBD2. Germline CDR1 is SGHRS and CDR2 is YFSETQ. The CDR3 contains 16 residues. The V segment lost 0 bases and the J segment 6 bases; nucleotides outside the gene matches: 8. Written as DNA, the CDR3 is TGCGCCAGCAGCTTGGCCGGGGGGGCGCTGGGCAATGAGCAGTTCTTC. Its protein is CASSLAGGALGNEQFF. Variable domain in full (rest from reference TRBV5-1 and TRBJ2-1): KAGVTQTPRYLIKTRGQQVTLSCSPISGHRSVSWYQQTPGQGLQFLFEYFSETQRNKGNFPGRFSGRQFSNSRSEMNVSTLELGDSALYLCASSLAGGALGNEQFFGPGTRLTVL.

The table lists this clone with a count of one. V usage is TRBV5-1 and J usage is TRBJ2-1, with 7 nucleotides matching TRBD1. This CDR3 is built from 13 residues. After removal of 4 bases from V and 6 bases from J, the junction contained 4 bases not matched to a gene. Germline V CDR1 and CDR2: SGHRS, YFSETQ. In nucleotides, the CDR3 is TGCGCCAGCAGCGTTACAGGGGCCAATGAGCAGTTCTTC. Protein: CASSVTGANEQFF.

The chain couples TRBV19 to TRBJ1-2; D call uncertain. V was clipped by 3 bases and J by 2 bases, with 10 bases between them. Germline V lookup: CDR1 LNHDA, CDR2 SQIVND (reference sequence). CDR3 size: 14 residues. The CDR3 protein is CASSMAVNNYGYTF. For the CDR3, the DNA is TGTGCCAGTAGTATGGCTGTCAACAACTATGGCTACACCTTC.

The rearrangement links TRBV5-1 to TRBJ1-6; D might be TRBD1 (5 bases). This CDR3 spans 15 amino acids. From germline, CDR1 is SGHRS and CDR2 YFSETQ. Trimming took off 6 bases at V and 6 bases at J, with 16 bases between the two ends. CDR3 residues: CASTVRQGGNSPLHF. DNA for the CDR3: TGCGCCAGCACGGTTCGTCAGGGAGGTAATTCACCCCTCCACTTT.

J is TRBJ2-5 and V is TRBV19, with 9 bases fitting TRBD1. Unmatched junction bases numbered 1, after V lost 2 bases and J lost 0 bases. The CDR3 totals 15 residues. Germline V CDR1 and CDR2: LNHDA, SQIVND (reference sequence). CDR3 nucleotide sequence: TGTGCCAGTAGTATATGGACAGGGGACCAAGAGACCCAGTACTTC. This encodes CASSIWTGDQETQYF. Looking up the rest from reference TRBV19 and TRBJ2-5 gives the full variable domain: DGGITQSPKYLFRKEGQNVTLSCEQNLNHDAMYWYRQDPGQGLRLIYYSQIVNDFQKGDIAEGYSVSREKKESFPLTVTSAQKNPTAFYLCASSIWTGDQETQYFGPGTRLLVL.

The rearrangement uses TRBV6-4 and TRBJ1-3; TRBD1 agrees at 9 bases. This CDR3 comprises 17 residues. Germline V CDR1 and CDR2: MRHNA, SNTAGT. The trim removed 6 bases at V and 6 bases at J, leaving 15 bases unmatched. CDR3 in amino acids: CASRRCPGTGNSNTIYF. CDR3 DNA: TGTGCCAGCAGACGCTGTCCCGGGACAGGGAACTCAAACACCATATATTTT.

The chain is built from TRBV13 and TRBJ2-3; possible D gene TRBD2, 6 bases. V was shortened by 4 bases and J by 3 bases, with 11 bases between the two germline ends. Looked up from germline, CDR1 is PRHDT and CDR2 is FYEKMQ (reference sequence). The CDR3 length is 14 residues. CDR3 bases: TGTGCCAGCAGCTCCTTGGCGGGGACAGATACGCAGTATTTT. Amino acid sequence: CASSSLAGTDTQYF.

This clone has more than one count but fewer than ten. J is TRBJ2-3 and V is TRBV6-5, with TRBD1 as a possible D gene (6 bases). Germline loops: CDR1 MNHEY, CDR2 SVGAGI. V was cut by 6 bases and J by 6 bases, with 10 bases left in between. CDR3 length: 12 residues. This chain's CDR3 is CASSLTGDTQYF. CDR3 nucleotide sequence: TGTGCCAGCAGCCTTACAGGGGATACGCAGTATTTT.

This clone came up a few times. The CDR3 DNA reads TGTGCCAGTAACCGACGGGACGAAACAGGGGATGAGCAGTTCTTC. Its translation: CASNRRDETGDEQFF. The rearrangement links TRBV19 to TRBJ2-1; TRBD1 matches at 7 bases. Germline V CDR1 and CDR2: LNHDA, SQIVND (reference sequence). Trimming took 7 bases from V and 8 from J; bases not matched to a gene: 14. CDR3 length: 15 amino acids.

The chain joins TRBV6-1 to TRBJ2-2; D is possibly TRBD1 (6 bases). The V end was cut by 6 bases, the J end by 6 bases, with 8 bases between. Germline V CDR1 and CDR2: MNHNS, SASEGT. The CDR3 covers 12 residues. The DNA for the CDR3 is TGTGCCAGCAGATGGGGGCCCGGGGAGCTGTTTTTT. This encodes CASRWGPGELFF.

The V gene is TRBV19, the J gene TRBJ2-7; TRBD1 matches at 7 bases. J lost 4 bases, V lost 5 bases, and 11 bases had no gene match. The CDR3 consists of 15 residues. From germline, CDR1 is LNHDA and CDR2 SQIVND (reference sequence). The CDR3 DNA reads TGTGCCAGTAGTCGATACAGGGGCAGGGAATACGAGCAGTACTTC. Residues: CASSRYRGREYEQYF.

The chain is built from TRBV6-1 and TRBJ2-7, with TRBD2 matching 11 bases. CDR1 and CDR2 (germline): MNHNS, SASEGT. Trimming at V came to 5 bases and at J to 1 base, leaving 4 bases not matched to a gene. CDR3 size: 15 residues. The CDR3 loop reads CASSRGTSGSYEQYF. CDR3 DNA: TGTGCCAGCAGTCGAGGGACTAGCGGTTCCTACGAGCAGTACTTC.

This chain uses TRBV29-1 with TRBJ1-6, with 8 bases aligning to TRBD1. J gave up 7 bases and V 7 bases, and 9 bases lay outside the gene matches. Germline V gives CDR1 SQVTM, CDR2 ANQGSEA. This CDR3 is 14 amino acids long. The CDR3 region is CSAGEGQANSPLHF. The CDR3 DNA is TGCAGCGCCGGCGAGGGACAGGCGAATTCACCCCTCCACTTT.

CDR3 in DNA: TGTGCCAGCAGCTTGGCCGGAGGGAGTCAGGAGACCCAGTACTTC. It encodes CASSLAGGSQETQYF. This sequence joins TRBV5-4 and TRBJ2-5, with D possibly being TRBD2 (6 bases). Germline-derived CDR1 and CDR2 are SGHNT and YYREEE (reference sequence). The CDR3 has 15 amino acids. Trimming stripped 0 bases from V and 5 bases from J, with 14 bases between.